This TCR beta chain was sequenced for a study of blood T cells in healthy people across ages. Overall study results and limits: When one million T cells were used, diversity estimates were thought to be underestimates. Diversity of TCR beta correlated strongly with naive T cell percentage.

Primers used in a second PCR of about 7 to 12 cycles were a sample-barcoded 5' primer and a J-beta primer mix. TCRdb analysed the 5' RACE reads with MiXCR anew, one entry per CDR3 protein. The sample contains around 710,000 distinct CDR3 sequences, more than 40% of which appear only once. To note about this clonotype: The antigen is undetermined.

Sequenced input: blood. This TCR came from a woman aged 55 to 70 in good health.

The DNA of the CDR3 is TGTGCCAGCAGCTCCCAGCCAGGAGGGTCTTACAATGAGCAGTTCTTC. Translated: CASSSQPGGSYNEQFF. V is TRBV7-6 and J is TRBJ2-1, with D possibly being TRBD2 (6 bases). V lost 4 bases and J lost 4, with 17 bases in between. Looked up from germline, CDR1 is SGHVS and CDR2 is FNYEAQ. This CDR3 is 16 amino acids long.